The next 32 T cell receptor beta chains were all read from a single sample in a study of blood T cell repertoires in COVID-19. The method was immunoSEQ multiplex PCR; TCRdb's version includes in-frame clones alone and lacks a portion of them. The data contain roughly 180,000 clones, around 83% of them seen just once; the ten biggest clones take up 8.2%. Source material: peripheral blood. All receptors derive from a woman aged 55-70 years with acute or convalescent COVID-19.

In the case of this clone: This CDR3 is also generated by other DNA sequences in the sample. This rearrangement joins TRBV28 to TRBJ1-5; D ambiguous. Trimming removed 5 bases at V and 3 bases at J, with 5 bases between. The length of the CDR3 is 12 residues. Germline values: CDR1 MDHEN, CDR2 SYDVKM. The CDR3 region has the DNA TGTGCCAGCAGTCTTCTCAATCAGCCCCAGCATTTT. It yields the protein CASSLLNQPQHF.

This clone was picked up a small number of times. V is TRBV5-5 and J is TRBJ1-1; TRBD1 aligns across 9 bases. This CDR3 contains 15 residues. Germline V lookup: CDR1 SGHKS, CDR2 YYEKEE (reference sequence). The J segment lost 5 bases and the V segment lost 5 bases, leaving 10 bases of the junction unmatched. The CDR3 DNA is TGTGCCAGCAGGAATACACAGGGGGCAGGGACTGAAGCTTTCTTT. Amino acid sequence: CASRNTQGAGTEAFF.

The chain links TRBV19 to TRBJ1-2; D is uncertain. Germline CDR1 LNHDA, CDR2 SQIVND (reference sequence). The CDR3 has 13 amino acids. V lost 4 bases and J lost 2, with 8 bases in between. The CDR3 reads CASSTRFNYGYTF. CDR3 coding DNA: TGTGCCAGTAGTACGAGGTTCAACTATGGCTACACCTTC.

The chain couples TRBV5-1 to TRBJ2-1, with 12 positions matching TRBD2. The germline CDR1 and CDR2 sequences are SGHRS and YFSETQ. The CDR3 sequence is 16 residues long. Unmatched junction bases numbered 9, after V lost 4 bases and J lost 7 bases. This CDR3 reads CASSPTPGLAGNEQFF. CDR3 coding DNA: TGCGCCAGCAGCCCGACGCCAGGACTAGCGGGGAATGAGCAGTTCTTC.

CDR3 sequence reads: CASSPLERKETQYF. CDR3 nucleotide sequence: TGTGCCAGCAGTCCACTGGAGAGGAAAGAGACCCAGTACTTC. This chain joins TRBV6-5 and TRBJ2-5; D is unclear. In germline, CDR1 is MNHEY, CDR2 SVGAGI. The CDR3 runs 14 residues. Trimming pared 5 bases from V and 3 bases from J, leaving 13 bases between.

The CDR3 sequence is CASSWTGTDASEAFF. For the CDR3, the DNA is TGTGCCAGCAGCTGGACAGGGACGGATGCGTCTGAAGCTTTCTTT. This sequence joins TRBV7-3 and TRBJ1-1; 8 bases are shared with TRBD1. This CDR3 is 15 amino acids long. Germline trimming cut 4 bases from V and 6 bases from J; bases unmatched to any gene: 10. CDR1 is SGHTA and CDR2 is FQGTGA in the germline V gene.

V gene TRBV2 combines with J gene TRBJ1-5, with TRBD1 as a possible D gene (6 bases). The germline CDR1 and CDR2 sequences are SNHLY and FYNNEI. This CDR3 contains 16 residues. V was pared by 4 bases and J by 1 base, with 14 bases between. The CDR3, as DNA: TGTGCCAGCAGTGGGGCGGACAGACTCAGCAATCAGCCCCAGCATTTT. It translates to CASSGADRLSNQPQHF.

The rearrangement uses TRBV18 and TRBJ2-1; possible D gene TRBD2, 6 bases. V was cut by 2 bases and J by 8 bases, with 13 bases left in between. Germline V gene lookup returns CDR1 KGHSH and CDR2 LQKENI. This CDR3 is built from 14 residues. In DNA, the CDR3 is TGTGCCAGCTCACCAGATCCGGGGGTTGATGAGCAGTTCTTC. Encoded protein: CASSPDPGVDEQFF.

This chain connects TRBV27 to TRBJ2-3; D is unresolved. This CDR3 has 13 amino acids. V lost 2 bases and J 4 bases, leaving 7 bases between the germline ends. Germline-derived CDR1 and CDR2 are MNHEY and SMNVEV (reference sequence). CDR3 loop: CASSLSPADTQYF. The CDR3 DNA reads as TGTGCCAGCAGTTTAAGTCCAGCAGATACGCAGTATTTT.

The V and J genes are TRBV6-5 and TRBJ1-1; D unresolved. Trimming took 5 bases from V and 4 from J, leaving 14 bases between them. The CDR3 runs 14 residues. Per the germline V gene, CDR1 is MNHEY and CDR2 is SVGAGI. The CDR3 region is CASSRVLEATEAFF. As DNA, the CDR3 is TGTGCCAGCAGTCGGGTCCTTGAAGCCACTGAAGCTTTCTTT.

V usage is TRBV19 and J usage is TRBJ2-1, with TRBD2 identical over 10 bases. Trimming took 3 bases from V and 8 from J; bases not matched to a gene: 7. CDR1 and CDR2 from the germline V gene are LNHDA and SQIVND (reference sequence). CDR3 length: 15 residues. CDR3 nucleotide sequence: TGTGCCAGTAGTATCACAGCGGGAGGGTACCATGAGCAGTTCTTC. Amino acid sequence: CASSITAGGYHEQFF.

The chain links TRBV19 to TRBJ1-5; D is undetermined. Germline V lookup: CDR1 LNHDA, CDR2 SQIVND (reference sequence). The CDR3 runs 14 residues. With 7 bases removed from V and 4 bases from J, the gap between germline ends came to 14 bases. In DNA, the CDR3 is TGTGCCAGTATCTCCCCCTTTCCTAATCAGCCCCAGCATTTT. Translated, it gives CASISPFPNQPQHF.

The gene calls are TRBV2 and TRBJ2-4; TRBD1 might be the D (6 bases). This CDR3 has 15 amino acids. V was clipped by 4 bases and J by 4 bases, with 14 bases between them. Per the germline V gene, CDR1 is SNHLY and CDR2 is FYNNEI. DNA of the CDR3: TGTGCCAGCAGTGGACAAGGGGGAAGGAAAAACATTCAGTACTTC. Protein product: CASSGQGGRKNIQYF.

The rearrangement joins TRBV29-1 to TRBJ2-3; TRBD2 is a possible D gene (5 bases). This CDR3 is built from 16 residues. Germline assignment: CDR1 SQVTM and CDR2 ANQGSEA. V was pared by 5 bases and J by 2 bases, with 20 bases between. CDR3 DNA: TGCAGCGTTAGTGGGGAGTTTAACCGAGCCACAGATACGCAGTATTTT. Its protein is CSVSGEFNRATDTQYF.

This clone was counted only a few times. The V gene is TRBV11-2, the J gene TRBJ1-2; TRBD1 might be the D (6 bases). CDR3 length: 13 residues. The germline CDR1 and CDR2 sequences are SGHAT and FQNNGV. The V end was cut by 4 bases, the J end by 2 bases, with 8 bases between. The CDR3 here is CASSSTGNYGYTF. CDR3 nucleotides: TGTGCCAGCAGCTCGACAGGAAACTATGGCTACACCTTC.

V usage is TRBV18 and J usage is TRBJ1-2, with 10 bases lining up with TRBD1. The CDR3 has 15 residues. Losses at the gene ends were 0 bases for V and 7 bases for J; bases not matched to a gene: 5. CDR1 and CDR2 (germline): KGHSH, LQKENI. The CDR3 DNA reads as TGTGCCAGCTCACCACCGGGACAGGGGAAGGGTGGCTACACCTTC. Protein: CASSPPGQGKGGYTF.

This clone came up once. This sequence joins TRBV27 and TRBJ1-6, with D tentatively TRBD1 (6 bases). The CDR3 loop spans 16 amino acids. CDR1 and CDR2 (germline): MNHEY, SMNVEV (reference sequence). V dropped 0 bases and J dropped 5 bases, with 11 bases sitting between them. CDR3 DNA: TGTGCCAGCAGTTTATCCCCAGGGGCTCATAATTCACCCCTCCACTTT. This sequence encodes CASSLSPGAHNSPLHF.

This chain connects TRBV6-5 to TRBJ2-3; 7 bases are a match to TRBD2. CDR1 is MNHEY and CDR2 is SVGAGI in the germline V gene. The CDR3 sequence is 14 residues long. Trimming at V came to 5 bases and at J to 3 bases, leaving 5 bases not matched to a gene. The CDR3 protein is CASSPGLETDTQYF. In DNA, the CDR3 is TGTGCCAGCAGTCCAGGACTAGAGACAGATACGCAGTATTTT.

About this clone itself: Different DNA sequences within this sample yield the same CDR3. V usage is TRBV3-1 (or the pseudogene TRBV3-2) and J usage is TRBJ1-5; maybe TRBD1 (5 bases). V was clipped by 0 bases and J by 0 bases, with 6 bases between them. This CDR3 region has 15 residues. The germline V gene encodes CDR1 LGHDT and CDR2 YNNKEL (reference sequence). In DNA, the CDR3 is TGTGCCAGCAGCCAAGAGGGGGGTAGCAATCAGCCCCAGCATTTT. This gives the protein CASSQEGGSNQPQHF.

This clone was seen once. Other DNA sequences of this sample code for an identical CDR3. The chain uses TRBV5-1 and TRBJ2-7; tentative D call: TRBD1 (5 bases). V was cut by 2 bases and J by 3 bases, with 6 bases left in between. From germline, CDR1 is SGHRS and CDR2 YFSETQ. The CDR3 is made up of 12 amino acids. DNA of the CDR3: TGCGCCAGCAGCTTAGGGGACTACGAGCAGTACTTC. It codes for CASSLGDYEQYF. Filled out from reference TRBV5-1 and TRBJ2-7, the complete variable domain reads KAGVTQTPRYLIKTRGQQVTLSCSPISGHRSVSWYQQTPGQGLQFLFEYFSETQRNKGNFPGRFSGRQFSNSRSEMNVSTLELGDSALYLCASSLGDYEQYFGPGTRLTVT.

The chain's CDR3 is CASSLRGWNSPLHF. As DNA, the CDR3 is TGTGCCAGCAGTTTAAGGGGTTGGAATTCACCCCTCCACTTT. The chain combines TRBV27 with TRBJ1-6, with D possibly being TRBD1 (5 bases). Germline assignment: CDR1 MNHEY and CDR2 SMNVEV (reference sequence). The CDR3 extends over 14 amino acids. The ends were cut back, 2 bases at V and 7 bases at J, with 9 bases in the middle.

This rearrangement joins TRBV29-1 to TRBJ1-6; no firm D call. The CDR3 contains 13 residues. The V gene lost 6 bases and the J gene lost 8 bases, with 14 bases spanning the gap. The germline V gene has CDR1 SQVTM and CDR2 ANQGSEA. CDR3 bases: TGCAGCGTCCAAATCTTCTTAGATTCACCCCTCCACTTT. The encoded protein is CSVQIFLDSPLHF.

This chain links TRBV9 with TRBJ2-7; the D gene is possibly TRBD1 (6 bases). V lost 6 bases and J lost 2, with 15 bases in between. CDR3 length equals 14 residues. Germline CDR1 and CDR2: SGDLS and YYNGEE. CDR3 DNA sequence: TGTGCCAGCATTGGGGGCGCCCACACCTACGAGCAGTACGTC. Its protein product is CASIGGAHTYEQYV.

The CDR3 DNA follows: TGTGCCAGCAGCCTACAGGGGGGGGGCACAGATACGCAGTATTTT. It is translated as CASSLQGGGTDTQYF. The rearrangement links TRBV7-3 to TRBJ2-3; D possibly corresponds to TRBD1 (8 bases). The germline CDR1 and CDR2 sequences are SGHTA and FQGTGA. V gave up 5 bases and J gave up 1 base, with 13 bases separating them. The CDR3 is 15 residues long.

The CDR3 coding sequence is TGTGCCAGCAGCAGGACTAGCGGGAGGATTAGCTCCTACGAGCAGTACTTC. Protein sequence: CASSRTSGRISSYEQYF. V is TRBV21-1 and J is TRBJ2-7; the tabulated D call, TRBD2, remains unverified against the DNA. TRBV21-1 is shown as a pseudogene. This CDR3 contains 17 residues.

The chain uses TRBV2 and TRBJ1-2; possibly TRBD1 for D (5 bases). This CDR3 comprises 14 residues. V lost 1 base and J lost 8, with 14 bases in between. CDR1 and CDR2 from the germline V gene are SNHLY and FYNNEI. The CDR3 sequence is CASSEGYRLGGYTF. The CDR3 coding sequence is TGTGCCAGCAGTGAAGGGTACAGGCTTGGCGGCTACACCTTC.

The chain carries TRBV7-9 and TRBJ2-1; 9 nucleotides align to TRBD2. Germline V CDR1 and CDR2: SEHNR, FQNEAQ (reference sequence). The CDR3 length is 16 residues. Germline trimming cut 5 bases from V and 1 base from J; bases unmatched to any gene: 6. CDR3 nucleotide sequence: TGTGCCAGCAGCCTAATACTAGCGGGTTCCTACAATGAGCAGTTCTTC. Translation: CASSLILAGSYNEQFF. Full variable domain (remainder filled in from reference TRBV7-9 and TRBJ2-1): DTGVSQNPRHKITKRGQNVTFRCDPISEHNRLYWYRQTLGQGPEFLTYFQNEAQLEKSRLLSDRFSAERPKGSFSTLEIQRTEQGDSAMYLCASSLILAGSYNEQFFGPGTRLTVL.

The CDR3 protein is CASSSTTGSNTIYF. The CDR3 DNA is TGTGCCAGCAGCTCAACGACAGGGTCAAACACCATATATTTT. The chain combines TRBV11-2 with TRBJ1-3; TRBD1 aligns across 7 bases. Looked up from germline, CDR1 is SGHAT and CDR2 is FQNNGV. The J segment lost 6 bases and the V segment lost 4 bases, leaving 6 bases of the junction unmatched. The CDR3 totals 14 residues. The variable domain in full, with the rest retrieved from reference TRBV11-2 and TRBJ1-3, is EAGVAQSPRYKIIEKRQSVAFWCNPISGHATLYWYQQILGQGPKLLIQFQNNGVVDDSQLPKDRFSAERLKGVDSTLKIQPAKLEDSAVYLCASSSTTGSNTIYFGEGSWLTVV.

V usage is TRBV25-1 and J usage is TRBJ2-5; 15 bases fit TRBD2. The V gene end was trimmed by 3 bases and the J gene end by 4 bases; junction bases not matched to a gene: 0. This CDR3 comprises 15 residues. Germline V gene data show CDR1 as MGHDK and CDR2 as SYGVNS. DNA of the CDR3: TGTGCCAGCAGTGAGGGACTAGCGGGGGGAGAGACCCAGTACTTC. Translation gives CASSEGLAGGETQYF.

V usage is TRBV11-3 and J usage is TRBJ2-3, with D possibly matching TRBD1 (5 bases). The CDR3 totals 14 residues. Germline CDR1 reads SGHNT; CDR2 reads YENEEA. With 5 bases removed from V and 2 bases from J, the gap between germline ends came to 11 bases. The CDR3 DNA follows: TGTGCCAGCAGCGTTGGGGCATACACAGATACGCAGTATTTT. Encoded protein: CASSVGAYTDTQYF.

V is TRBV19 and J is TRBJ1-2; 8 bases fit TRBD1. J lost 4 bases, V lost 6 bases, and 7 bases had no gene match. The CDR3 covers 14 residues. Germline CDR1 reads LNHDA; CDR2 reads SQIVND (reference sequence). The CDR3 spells CASSARDRGYGYTF. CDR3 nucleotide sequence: TGTGCCAGTAGCGCCAGAGACAGGGGCTATGGCTACACCTTC.

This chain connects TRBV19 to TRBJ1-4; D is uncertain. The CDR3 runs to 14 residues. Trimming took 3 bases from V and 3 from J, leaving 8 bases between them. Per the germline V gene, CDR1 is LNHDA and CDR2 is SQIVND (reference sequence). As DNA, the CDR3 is TGTGCCAGTAGTATGGCGGGAGCTAATGAAAAACTGTTTTTT. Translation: CASSMAGANEKLFF.